Following are 29 T cell receptor beta chains from one sample sequenced in a study of OX40 agonist ivuxolimab in advanced cancers. The data were produced by immunoSEQ multiplex PCR, yet TCRdb's version contains in-frame clones alone and is incomplete. The sample lists about 15,000 clones, over 60% occurring once. The sample consisted of CD4+ or CD8+ T cells sorted from blood, taken in a trial of the OX40 agonist ivuxolimab. Every receptor here comes from an adult with an advanced solid tumor such as melanoma, head and neck, liver or kidney cancer.

This clone was counted a single time. CDR3 loop: CASSSTTGSNQPQHF. The CDR3, as DNA: TGTGCCAGCAGTTCTACGACAGGGAGCAATCAGCCCCAGCATTTT. The rearrangement uses TRBV6-5 and TRBJ1-5; 7 bases fit TRBD1. The CDR3 consists of 15 residues. The ends lost 4 bases at V and 1 base at J; junction bases unmatched: 4. Germline V lookup: CDR1 MNHEY, CDR2 SVGAGI.

This chain uses TRBV9 with TRBJ2-2; D not resolved. Between the trimmed V and J ends, which lost 6 bases and 4 bases, there was a span of 10 bases. Per the germline V gene, CDR1 is SGDLS and CDR2 is YYNGEE. The CDR3 has 13 residues. The CDR3 nucleotides read TGTGCCAGCATCGCCCTGGGCACCGGGGAGCTGTTTTTT. Translation: CASIALGTGELFF.

The chain employs TRBV13 and TRBJ2-5; the D gene is possibly TRBD1 (5 bases). The V gene lost 6 bases and the J gene lost 5 bases, with 13 bases spanning the gap. The CDR3 runs to 13 residues. CDR1 is PRHDT, CDR2 FYEKMQ, per germline (reference sequence). The CDR3 here is CASSVGHRETQYF. The CDR3 bases are TGTGCCAGCAGTGTCGGACACCGGGAGACCCAGTACTTC.

The chain employs TRBV2 and TRBJ2-7; D might be TRBD2 (5 bases). The CDR3 totals 13 residues. CDR1 is SNHLY and CDR2 is FYNNEI in the germline V gene. Trimming removed 3 bases from V and 7 bases from J, with 13 bases in between. CDR3 sequence reads: CASSDVREGEQYF. The DNA of the CDR3 is TGTGCCAGCAGTGATGTCCGGGAAGGGGAGCAGTACTTC.

The chain has TRBV10-2 and TRBJ2-5; 7 bases match TRBD2. J gave up 3 bases and V 2 bases, and 6 bases lay outside the gene matches. The CDR3 has 15 amino acids. CDR1 and CDR2 from the germline V gene are WSHSY and SAAADI. This CDR3 reads CASSETLAAEETQYF. DNA for the CDR3: TGCGCCAGCAGTGAGACTCTAGCGGCCGAAGAGACCCAGTACTTC.

By proportion, this clone is medium-sized (0.01 to 0.1%). The V call is TRBV7-6, the J call TRBJ2-5, with D perhaps TRBD2 (5 bases). CDR3 length equals 16 residues. From germline, CDR1 is SGHVS and CDR2 FNYEAQ. With 5 bases removed from V and 1 base from J, the gap between germline ends came to 17 bases. The chain's CDR3 is CASSLRDRQLQETQYF. CDR3 nucleotides: TGTGCCAGCAGCCTTCGGGATCGGCAGCTCCAAGAGACCCAGTACTTC.

CDR3 sequence: CASSQVLAGDYGYTF. For the CDR3, the DNA is TGCGCCAGCAGCCAAGTCTTAGCTGGGGACTATGGCTACACCTTC. J is TRBJ1-2 and V is TRBV4-1; D is ambiguous. Germline CDR1 MGHRA, CDR2 YSYEKL. The CDR3 extends over 15 amino acids. V shed 1 base and J shed 3 bases, with 12 bases lying between them.

The chain employs TRBV7-2 and TRBJ2-3; D is unclear. The germline V and J ends were trimmed by 7 bases and 4 bases, with 27 bases remaining between them. The length of the CDR3 is 18 residues. The germline V gene encodes CDR1 SGHTA and CDR2 FQGNSA. CDR3 in DNA: TGTGCCAGCAAAAGCTTACTGCTAGGAGATCCTAGGTCAGATACGCAGTATTTT. Translation: CASKSLLLGDPRSDTQYF. The whole variable domain, filled in from reference TRBV7-2 and TRBJ2-3, reads GAGVSQSPSNKVTEKGKDVELRCDPISGHTALYWYRQSLGQGLEFLIYFQGNSAPDKSGLPSDRFSAERTGGSVSTLTIQRTQQEDSAVYLCASKSLLLGDPRSDTQYFGPGTRLTVL.

The J gene is TRBJ2-1, the V gene TRBV27; D may be TRBD1 (6 bases). V was pared by 5 bases and J by 2 bases, with 13 bases between. Looked up from germline, CDR1 is MNHEY and CDR2 is SMNVEV (reference sequence). This CDR3 has 15 residues. Here the CDR3 DNA reads TGTGCCAGCAGTCAGGGTGGGACACCCTACAATGAGCAGTTCTTC. As protein: CASSQGGTPYNEQFF.

V is TRBV7-8 and J is TRBJ2-1, with TRBD2 identical over 11 bases. The V and J ends lost 4 bases and 2 bases, in that order; junction bases with no gene match: 7. The CDR3 length is 17 residues. CDR1 and CDR2 (germline): SGHVS, FQNEAQ. The CDR3 nucleotides are TGTGCCAGCAGCTCAGTACTAGCGGGAGTAACCTACAATGAGCAGTTCTTC. This translates into CASSSVLAGVTYNEQFF.

The chain couples TRBV9 to TRBJ2-1; unclear D gene. The CDR3 runs 14 residues. Germline CDR1 is SGDLS and CDR2 is YYNGEE. V lost 0 bases and J lost 12, with 16 bases in between. The CDR3 DNA reads as TGTGCCAGCAGCGTAGGAGTTGGGCGAATAGGGCAGTTCTTC. Encoded protein: CASSVGVGRIGQFF.

The chain couples TRBV14 to TRBJ1-1; 7 positions match TRBD1. The length of the CDR3 is 15 residues. CDR1 and CDR2 from the germline V gene are SGHDN and FVKESK. The V gene end was trimmed by 0 bases and the J gene end by 3 bases; junction bases not matched to a gene: 4. CDR3 nucleotide sequence: TGTGCCAGCAGCCAAGACAGGGGGTGGGACACTGAAGCTTTCTTT. It codes for CASSQDRGWDTEAFF.

J is TRBJ2-5 and V is TRBV6-5, with D hard to call. Germline CDR1 MNHEY, CDR2 SVGAGI. The CDR3 runs 13 residues. Trimming cost V 7 bases and J 2 bases, with 11 bases left between them. CDR3 in amino acids: CASTNLGQETQYF. The CDR3 nucleotides are TGTGCCAGCACTAACCTGGGTCAAGAGACCCAGTACTTC.

The chain combines TRBV13 with TRBJ2-1, with TRBD2 identical over 13 bases. After removal of 5 bases from V and 6 bases from J, the junction contained 13 bases not matched to a gene. This CDR3 has 18 residues. CDR1 is PRHDT and CDR2 is FYEKMQ in the germline V gene (reference sequence). CDR3 region: CASSPGGLAGSIPNEQFF. In DNA, the CDR3 is TGTGCCAGCAGCCCGGGGGGACTAGCGGGATCGATCCCCAATGAGCAGTTCTTC.

The chain employs TRBV7-3 and TRBJ2-7; 13 bases are a match to TRBD2. V shed 5 bases and J 2 bases; nucleotides not matched to a gene: 3. The CDR3 has 15 residues. CDR1 SGHTA and CDR2 FQGTGA come from the germline V gene. The CDR3 region has the DNA TGTGCCAGCAGCCTAGGACTAGCGGGAGCCTACGAGCAGTACTTC. It translates to CASSLGLAGAYEQYF. Full variable domain (outside the CDR3, taken from reference TRBV7-3 and TRBJ2-7): GAGVSQTPSNKVTEKGKYVELRCDPISGHTALYWYRQSLGQGPEFLIYFQGTGAADDSGLPNDRFFAVRPEGSVSTLKIQRTERGDSAVYLCASSLGLAGAYEQYFGPGTRLTVT.

This clone occurred once. CDR3: CASSLGTSGNNEQFF. The CDR3, as DNA: TGTGCCAGTAGTTTGGGGACTAGCGGGAACAATGAGCAGTTCTTC. The rearrangement links TRBV19 to TRBJ2-1, with TRBD2 identical over 13 bases. V lost 5 bases to trimming and J lost 5 bases; unmatched junction nucleotides: 3. The germline V gene encodes CDR1 LNHDA and CDR2 SQIVND (reference sequence). The length of the CDR3 is 15 residues.

This chain connects TRBV5-1 to TRBJ2-3; D is possibly TRBD1 or TRBD2 (5 bases each). Deletions cut 3 bases from V and 2 bases from J, with 22 bases between. Germline assignment: CDR1 SGHRS and CDR2 YFSETQ. The CDR3 loop spans 18 amino acids. In DNA, the CDR3 is TGCGCCAGCAGCTGGACTGGGGTGCCCTTGGGGGACACAGATACGCAGTATTTT. This gives the protein CASSWTGVPLGDTDTQYF.

The chain combines TRBV18 with TRBJ2-1; no reliable D call. The CDR3 loop spans 14 amino acids. The germline gives CDR1 KGHSH, CDR2 LQKENI. Between the trimmed V and J ends, which lost 0 bases and 9 bases, there was a span of 12 bases. The CDR3 sequence: CASSPPLKGSEQFF. The CDR3 DNA reads as TGTGCCAGCTCACCACCTTTAAAGGGTAGTGAGCAGTTCTTC.

The chain employs TRBV29-1 and TRBJ2-1, with 7 bases identical to TRBD1. CDR1 is SQVTM and CDR2 is ANQGSEA in the germline V gene. The CDR3 consists of 15 residues. With V trimmed by 3 bases and J by 2 bases, 7 bases remained unmatched. The DNA of the CDR3 is TGCAGCGTTGAGGTCGGGGACAGACCCTACAATGAGCAGTTCTTC. Its translation: CSVEVGDRPYNEQFF.

This chain links TRBV10-3 with TRBJ2-7, with TRBD2 as a possible D gene (5 bases). V lost 10 bases to trimming and J lost 3 bases, with 7 bases between them. Germline CDR1 is ENHRY and CDR2 is SYGVKD. The CDR3 extends over 10 amino acids. The CDR3 DNA follows: TGTGCCACCGGGGACTACGAGCAGTACTTC. This sequence encodes CATGDYEQYF.

The rearrangement links TRBV27 to TRBJ1-6; maybe TRBD1 (5 bases). The CDR3 loop spans 14 amino acids. Trimming left V 7 bases short and J 9 bases short, with 16 bases between. CDR1 and CDR2 (germline): MNHEY, SMNVEV (reference sequence). CDR3 sequence: CASTIGVGASPLHF. CDR3 DNA: TGTGCCAGCACCATAGGGGTTGGAGCTTCACCCCTCCACTTT.

By share, this clone ranks as medium-sized (0.01 to 0.1%). CDR3 amino acids: CASGLAGDWSDEQFF. Written as DNA, the CDR3 is TGTGCTAGCGGACTAGCGGGAGATTGGAGCGATGAGCAGTTCTTC. The chain couples TRBV12-5 to TRBJ2-1; 13 bases are shared with TRBD2. The CDR3 covers 15 residues. Germline lookup yields CDR1 LGHNT and CDR2 FRNRAP. Unmatched junction bases numbered 10, after V lost 9 bases and J lost 8 bases.

This clone has only one observation. The chain combines TRBV6-1 with TRBJ2-5; weak D call: TRBD1 (6 bases). With the DNA end fitting TRBJ2-7 better, the J assignment may be wrong. From germline, CDR1 is MNHNS and CDR2 SASEGT. The CDR3 loop spans 17 amino acids. CDR3 in amino acids: CASSEGMSGGAFDEQYF. Written as DNA, the CDR3 is TGTGCCAGCAGTGAAGGAATGAGTGGGGGCGCGTTCGACGAGCAGTACTTC.

The rearrangement uses TRBV6-6 and TRBJ1-2, with 7 bases identical to TRBD1. Germline V gives CDR1 MNHNY, CDR2 SVGAGI (reference sequence). Losses at the gene ends were 2 bases for V and 6 bases for J; bases not matched to a gene: 6. This CDR3 has 14 amino acids. CDR3 in amino acids: CASSYEQGSNGYTF. The CDR3 region has the DNA TGTGCCAGCAGTTACGAACAGGGGTCGAATGGCTACACCTTC.

By share, this clone ranks as medium-sized. The chain couples TRBV5-1 to TRBJ2-3; 9 bases line up with TRBD1. The ends lost 0 bases at V and 3 bases at J; junction bases unmatched: 2. The CDR3 loop spans 15 amino acids. The germline V gene has CDR1 SGHRS and CDR2 YFSETQ. CDR3 in amino acids: CASSLGDRETDTQYF. The CDR3 nucleotides are TGCGCCAGCAGCTTGGGGGACAGGGAAACAGATACGCAGTATTTT.

This clone is deemed medium-sized. The chain uses TRBV6-5 and TRBJ2-1, with a possible D match to TRBD2 (6 bases). Trimming took 6 bases from V and 6 from J, leaving 15 bases between them. There are 14 residues in the CDR3. Looked up from germline, CDR1 is MNHEY and CDR2 is SVGAGI. The CDR3: CASRRGDGGNEQFF. DNA of the CDR3: TGTGCCAGCAGGAGGGGTGACGGGGGCAATGAGCAGTTCTTC.

The chain links TRBV27 to TRBJ2-2; 7 nucleotides line up with TRBD1. CDR1 and CDR2 from the germline V gene are MNHEY and SMNVEV (reference sequence). The V segment lost 1 base and the J segment 7 bases; nucleotides outside the gene matches: 3. The CDR3 extends over 14 amino acids. The CDR3 DNA is TGTGCCAGCAGTTTATGGCAGGGGGTCGGGGAGCTGTTTTTT. Protein: CASSLWQGVGELFF.

V and J are TRBV19 and TRBJ1-5; D call uncertain. Germline V lookup: CDR1 LNHDA, CDR2 SQIVND (reference sequence). V was clipped by 0 bases and J by 4 bases, with 10 bases between them. CDR3 length equals 15 residues. The DNA of the CDR3 is TGTGCCAGTAGTATAGATCGGCGGGAAAATCAGCCCCAGCATTTT. This encodes CASSIDRRENQPQHF.

The chain recombines TRBV30 with TRBJ2-7; possibly TRBD1 for D (6 bases). Between the trimmed V and J ends, which lost 8 bases and 4 bases, there was a span of 15 bases. This CDR3 spans 12 amino acids. CDR1 GTSNPN and CDR2 SVGIG come from the germline V gene (reference sequence). The CDR3 DNA sequence: TGTGCCACCCAGGACAGAGGTTACGAGCAGTACTTC. The encoded protein is CATQDRGYEQYF.